This TCR beta chain was observed in a study of identical twins. This clonotype came up many times. Its antigen is currently unknown. TCRdb reanalysed the 5' RACE reads using MiXCR and keeps one entry per CDR3 protein. This table has about 660,000 distinct CDR3 sequences, less than 10% appearing once. The germline gives CDR1 ENHRY, CDR2 SYGVKD. The CDR3 sequence is 15 residues long. Trimming took off 1 base at V and 1 base at J, with 7 bases between the two ends. Study-wide findings and caveats: Fewer insertions were carried by abundant cord blood beta clonotypes, but none was seen in memory repertoires. Partial confounding of zero-insertion analyses by invariant MAIT and iNKT cells was possible.

The sample was also reused in another study, on yellow fever vaccine responses in identical twins. That work states: Twins' vaccine T cell responses reportedly seemed partly convergent and partly personalized.

The rearrangement joins TRBV10-3 to TRBJ2-2; the D is unclear. This TCR derives from a woman between 18 and 30 years old in good health. Sequencing input: PBMCs. The chain's CDR3 is CAISEFTQNTGELFF. The CDR3 DNA follows: TGTGCCATCAGTGAGTTTACCCAGAACACCGGGGAGCTGTTTTTT.